The 15 T cell receptor beta chains reported below all come from one sample, sequenced in a study of PD-1 blockade in classical Hodgkin lymphoma. All patients experienced relapse after autologous stem cell transplantation, and brentuximab vedotin exposure was variable. Only in-frame clones appear in the TCRdb table, and some are missing; sequencing was by immunoSEQ multiplex PCR. The data show about 2,400 clones, 50% to 75% seen once. The source material was peripheral blood mononuclear cells (PBMCs), sampled at baseline. The receptor source for this set is a human donor with classical Hodgkin lymphoma.

In its sample, this clone was seen once. DNA for the CDR3: TGTGCCAGCAGCCAAGAAGTTAACATTGGCGTTAATCAGCCCCAGCATTTT. Encoded protein: CASSQEVNIGVNQPQHF. The chain has TRBV4-2 and TRBJ1-5; D is unclear. The CDR3 is 17 residues long. The V end was cut by 0 bases, the J end by 4 bases, with 16 bases between. Germline V gene data show CDR1 as LGHNA and CDR2 as YNFKEQ.

The chain recombines TRBV5-5 with TRBJ2-7; D may be TRBD2 (6 bases). This CDR3 spans 16 amino acids. From germline, CDR1 is SGHKS and CDR2 YYEKEE (reference sequence). V lost 2 bases to trimming and J lost 4 bases, with 19 bases between them. CDR3 residues: CASSFNRGTTRYEQYF. The DNA of the CDR3 is TGTGCCAGCAGCTTTAATCGCGGGACCACCCGTTACGAGCAGTACTTC.

This clone was seen more than once but under ten times. The chain employs TRBV7-8 and TRBJ2-3; 7 bases fit TRBD2. Germline V gene lookup returns CDR1 SGHVS and CDR2 FQNEAQ. The CDR3 loop spans 16 amino acids. Losses at the gene ends were 5 bases for V and 6 bases for J; bases not matched to a gene: 14. The CDR3 DNA follows: TGTGCCAGCAGCGTCCGGGTAGCGGGCCTCCCGGATACGCAGTATTTT. Protein sequence: CASSVRVAGLPDTQYF.

The CDR3 bases are TGTGCCAGCAGCCAAGAGAATTCACCCCTCCACTTT. It specifies CASSQENSPLHF. V usage is TRBV4-2 and J usage is TRBJ1-6; D is undetermined. V was trimmed by 0 bases and J by 7 bases, leaving 1 base between them. CDR3 length: 12 residues. Per germline, CDR1 LGHNA and CDR2 YNFKEQ.

J is TRBJ2-5 and V is TRBV14; D is perhaps TRBD1 (6 bases). The CDR3 contains 16 residues. Trimming removed 3 bases from V and 2 bases from J, with 16 bases in between. CDR1 and CDR2 from the germline V gene are SGHDN and FVKESK. CDR3 DNA sequence: TGTGCCAGCAGCCAGTCCCGGACAGCCTTACAAGAGACCCAGTACTTC. Translating it yields CASSQSRTALQETQYF.

This clone has more than one count but fewer than ten. The J gene is TRBJ1-1, the V gene TRBV7-6; the D is unclear. The germline V and J ends were trimmed by 0 bases and 1 base, with 6 bases remaining between them. This CDR3 spans 14 amino acids. Germline CDR1 and CDR2: SGHVS and FNYEAQ. The CDR3 DNA sequence: TGTGCCAGCAGCTTAGCGCCCGGGAACACTGAAGCTTTCTTT. Translated: CASSLAPGNTEAFF.

The CDR3 region has the DNA TGCAGTGCTAGGCACGATGAGCAGTTCTTC. Its translation is CSARHDEQFF. This sequence joins TRBV20-1 and TRBJ2-1, with D uncertain. Germline CDR1 and CDR2: DFQATT and SNEGSKA (reference sequence). V was trimmed by 3 bases and J by 8 bases, leaving 5 bases between them. This CDR3 spans 10 amino acids.

The chain carries TRBV30 and TRBJ2-7, with 8 bases that match TRBD1. The CDR3 has 14 residues. In germline, CDR1 is GTSNPN, CDR2 SVGIG (reference sequence). J was trimmed by 3 bases and V by 1 base; bases with no gene match: 5. The CDR3 DNA reads as TGTGCCTGGAGTGGGACAGGGACCTTCTACGAGCAGTACTTC. It translates to CAWSGTGTFYEQYF.

This clone was detected a few times. The chain combines TRBV29-1 with TRBJ2-3; the D is unclear. The length of the CDR3 is 14 residues. From germline, CDR1 is SQVTM and CDR2 ANQGSEA. Trimming took off 7 bases at V and 0 bases at J, with 14 bases between the two ends. For the CDR3, the DNA is TGCAGCGCCACCCCAGTCCCTAGCACAGATACGCAGTATTTT. This gives the protein CSATPVPSTDTQYF.

This rearrangement joins TRBV6-5 to TRBJ1-1, with 9 bases lining up with TRBD1. Germline V lookup: CDR1 MNHEY, CDR2 SVGAGI. This CDR3 has 14 residues. J gave up 5 bases and V 2 bases, and 3 bases lay outside the gene matches. CDR3 residues: CASSYGTGWTEAFF. The CDR3 DNA sequence: TGTGCCAGCAGTTACGGGACAGGGTGGACTGAAGCTTTCTTT.

The rearrangement links TRBV6-5 to TRBJ2-7; D is perhaps TRBD1 (5 bases). The CDR3 contains 14 residues. Trimming took 6 bases from V and 5 from J, leaving 17 bases between them. Germline V CDR1 and CDR2: MNHEY, SVGAGI. The CDR3 is CASSYDRRPNEQYF. In DNA, the CDR3 is TGTGCCAGCAGCTATGACAGACGCCCAAACGAGCAGTACTTC.

The gene calls are TRBV6-6 and TRBJ1-5; D is possibly TRBD1 (6 bases). V shed 8 bases and J shed 4 bases, with 15 bases lying between them. CDR3 size: 14 residues. CDR1 and CDR2 from the germline V gene are MNHNY and SVGAGI (reference sequence). The CDR3 nucleotides read TGTGCCAGCCGCCCGAGTGGACAGAATCAGCCCCAGCATTTT. It translates to CASRPSGQNQPQHF.

The V call is TRBV18, the J call TRBJ2-7; a possible D gene is TRBD1 (6 bases). Per germline, CDR1 KGHSH and CDR2 LQKENI. Trimming shortened V by 4 bases and J by 5 bases, and 12 bases separated the two germline ends. The CDR3 runs to 13 residues. CDR3 nucleotides: TGTGCCAGCTCACGGGGGCCGTTCAACGAGCAGTACTTC. Translating it yields CASSRGPFNEQYF.

The chain combines TRBV30 with TRBJ2-7; 9 nucleotides line up with TRBD1. The V segment lost 5 bases and the J segment 5 bases; nucleotides outside the gene matches: 10. The CDR3 runs to 14 residues. CDR1 GTSNPN and CDR2 SVGIG come from the germline V gene (reference sequence). The CDR3 sequence: CAWGPGQGLHEQYF. CDR3 nucleotides: TGTGCCTGGGGACCTGGACAGGGGCTGCACGAGCAGTACTTC.

The chain recombines TRBV19 with TRBJ2-7, with 9 bases aligning to TRBD1. The junction had 7 bases not matched to a gene; V was cut back by 7 bases and J by 12 bases. Per the germline V gene, CDR1 is LNHDA and CDR2 is SQIVND (reference sequence). The CDR3 contains 11 residues. In nucleotides, the CDR3 is TGTGCCAGTACGGGACAGGGTAGACGGTACTTC. The encoded protein is CASTGQGRRYF. Supplemented by reference TRBV19 and TRBJ2-7, the full variable domain reads DGGITQSPKYLFRKEGQNVTLSCEQNLNHDAMYWYRQDPGQGLRLIYYSQIVNDFQKGDIAEGYSVSREKKESFPLTVTSAQKNPTAFYLCASTGQGRRYFGPGTRLTVT.